Described below is a single T cell receptor beta chain sequence and its context. What it binds is not known. The source of the sample is a study of T cell responses to AZD1222 COVID-19 vaccine. Findings of the study overall: Only a handful of people who got AZD1222 tested seropositive at baseline.

V gave up 4 bases and J gave up 4 bases, with 11 bases separating them. CDR1 is SGHRS and CDR2 is YFSETQ in the germline V gene. The CDR3 is 13 residues long. Generated by immunoSEQ multiplex PCR, the TCRdb table keeps only in-frame clones and is missing some. The repertoire has approximately 140,000 clones, 89% of them found once; the top ten carry around 4.9%. The chain couples TRBV5-1 to TRBJ1-2; a weak D match, TRBD1 (5 bases). The source of this sequence is an adult in good health. Sequenced here: peripheral blood, sampled on day 0 of AZD1222 vaccination. For the CDR3, the DNA is TGCGCCAGCAGCCTGGGACGGGGCTATGGCTACACCTTC. This codes for CASSLGRGYGYTF.